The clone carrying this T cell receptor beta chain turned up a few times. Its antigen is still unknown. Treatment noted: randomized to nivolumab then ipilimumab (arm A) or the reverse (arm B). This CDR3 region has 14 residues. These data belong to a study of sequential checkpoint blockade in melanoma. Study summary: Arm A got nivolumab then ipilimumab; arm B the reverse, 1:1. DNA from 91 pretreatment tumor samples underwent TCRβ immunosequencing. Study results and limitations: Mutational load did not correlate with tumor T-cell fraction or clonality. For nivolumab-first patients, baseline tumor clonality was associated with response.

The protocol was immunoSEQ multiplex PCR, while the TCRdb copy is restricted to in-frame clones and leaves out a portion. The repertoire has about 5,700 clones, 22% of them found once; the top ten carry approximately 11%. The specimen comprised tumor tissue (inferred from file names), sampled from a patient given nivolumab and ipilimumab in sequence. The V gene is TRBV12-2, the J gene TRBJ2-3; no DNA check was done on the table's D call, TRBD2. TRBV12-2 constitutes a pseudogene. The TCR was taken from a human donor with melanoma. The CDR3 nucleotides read TGTGCCGCTGAGGGTTTCTCTAGCACAGATACGCAGTATTTT. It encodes CAAEGFSSTDTQYF.